Each of the 14 T cell receptor beta chains below was sequenced from the same sample in a study of cytomegalovirus exposure and HLA in healthy donors. Profiled with immunoSEQ multiplex PCR; TCRdb holds only in-frame clones, not every one. This repertoire shows over 100,000 clones, roughly 86% found once; its top ten account for 2% to 2.5%. Material: PBMCs. The source of these receptors is a woman under 30 in good health and CMV-seronegative.

Only one count was recorded for this clone. The rearrangement uses TRBV9 and TRBJ2-3, with TRBD2 identical over 7 bases. Germline trimming cut 2 bases from V and 1 base from J; bases unmatched to any gene: 1. CDR3 length: 14 amino acids. Germline loops: CDR1 SGDLS, CDR2 YYNGEE. CDR3 region: CASSVTSGTDTQYF. The CDR3 DNA is TGTGCCAGCAGCGTTACTAGCGGCACAGATACGCAGTATTTT.

The chain couples TRBV19 to TRBJ2-2; 7 nucleotides match TRBD2. Germline trimming cut 7 bases from V and 4 bases from J; bases unmatched to any gene: 12. Germline V lookup: CDR1 LNHDA, CDR2 SQIVND (reference sequence). This CDR3 is 16 amino acids long. In DNA form, the CDR3 reads TGTGCCAGTACCATGGGCCTAGCGGACCCCACCGGGGAGCTGTTTTTT. Its translation is CASTMGLADPTGELFF. The complete variable domain, with remaining parts taken from reference TRBV19 and TRBJ2-2, reads DGGITQSPKYLFRKEGQNVTLSCEQNLNHDAMYWYRQDPGQGLRLIYYSQIVNDFQKGDIAEGYSVSREKKESFPLTVTSAQKNPTAFYLCASTMGLADPTGELFFGEGSRLTVL.

The CDR3 region is CASSQWQGAYGYTF. The CDR3 DNA reads as TGCGCCAGCAGCCAATGGCAAGGGGCCTATGGCTACACCTTC. V is TRBV4-3 and J is TRBJ1-2; a weak D match, TRBD1 (5 bases). V dropped 2 bases and J dropped 4 bases, with 11 bases sitting between them. This CDR3 is 14 amino acids long. Germline CDR1 reads LGHNA; CDR2 reads YSLEER.

The CDR3 is CASSSSGSGANEQFF. In DNA form, the CDR3 reads TGTGCCAGCAGTTCCAGCGGATCAGGGGCCAATGAGCAGTTCTTC. The chain links TRBV28 to TRBJ2-1, with D maybe TRBD1 (6 bases). V lost 4 bases and J 6 bases, leaving 16 bases between the germline ends. The germline CDR1 and CDR2 sequences are MDHEN and SYDVKM. The CDR3 sequence is 15 residues long. The full variable domain, its missing parts supplied by reference TRBV28 and TRBJ2-1, is DVKVTQSSRYLVKRTGEKVFLECVQDMDHENMFWYRQDPGLGLRLIYFSYDVKMKEKGDIPEGYSVSREKKERFSLILESASTNQTSMYLCASSSSGSGANEQFFGPGTRLTVL.

V usage is TRBV27 and J usage is TRBJ2-7; D unclear. Trimming left V 5 bases short and J 1 base short, with 12 bases between. There are 14 residues in the CDR3. CDR1 MNHEY and CDR2 SMNVEV come from the germline V gene (reference sequence). CDR3: CASSLNDISYEQYF. CDR3 sequence (DNA): TGTGCCAGCAGTCTCAATGACATTTCCTACGAGCAGTACTTC.

J is TRBJ1-1 and V is TRBV18; TRBD1 matches at 7 bases. Germline lookup yields CDR1 KGHSH and CDR2 LQKENI. The CDR3 runs 16 residues. Trimming at V came to 3 bases and at J to 3 bases, leaving 10 bases not matched to a gene. The CDR3 loop is CASSPSVRGWDTEAFF. In DNA, the CDR3 is TGTGCCAGCTCACCGAGTGTCAGGGGGTGGGACACTGAAGCTTTCTTT.

J is TRBJ2-2 and V is TRBV5-1; 8 bases are shared with TRBD2. The CDR3 runs to 16 residues. Germline V gene sequence: CDR1 SGHRS, CDR2 YFSETQ. The ends lost 3 bases at V and 1 base at J; junction bases unmatched: 5. CDR3 nucleotide sequence: TGCGCCAGCAGCTCGGGGGGGCCGGTGAACACCGGGGAGCTGTTTTTT. Protein: CASSSGGPVNTGELFF.

The chain carries TRBV19 and TRBJ2-7; TRBD2 matches 12 bases. V lost 11 bases to trimming and J lost 6 bases; unmatched junction nucleotides: 8. This CDR3 has 13 amino acids. The germline V gene encodes CDR1 LNHDA and CDR2 SQIVND (reference sequence). In nucleotides, the CDR3 is TGTGCCCCTGGGCTAGCGGGAGGGCGCGAGCAGTACTTC. Translated: CAPGLAGGREQYF.

The chain links TRBV4-3 to TRBJ1-1; D is possibly TRBD1 (5 bases). The germline V gene encodes CDR1 LGHNA and CDR2 YSLEER. V lost 3 bases to trimming and J lost 3 bases, with 14 bases between them. The CDR3 totals 15 residues. CDR3: CASSQATVADTEAFF. As DNA, the CDR3 is TGCGCCAGCAGCCAGGCGACAGTGGCGGACACTGAAGCTTTCTTT.

V is TRBV9 and J is TRBJ1-2; D uncertain. From germline, CDR1 is SGDLS and CDR2 YYNGEE. This CDR3 has 14 amino acids. V shed 4 bases and J shed 4 bases, with 14 bases lying between them. CDR3 coding DNA: TGTGCCAGCAGCCCCTCCGTCCCTAGCTATGGCTACACCTTC. This encodes CASSPSVPSYGYTF.

The chain recombines TRBV6-1 with TRBJ2-7; 10 bases agree with TRBD1. Germline loops: CDR1 MNHNS, CDR2 SASEGT. V lost 4 bases and J lost 2; bases outside the gene matches: 5. This CDR3 comprises 15 residues. This CDR3 reads CASSAWGQGTYEQYF. The CDR3 region has the DNA TGTGCCAGCAGTGCTTGGGGACAGGGGACCTACGAGCAGTACTTC.

V and J are TRBV11-2 and TRBJ2-7; the match to TRBD2 covers 10 bases. Losses at the gene ends were 2 bases for V and 4 bases for J; bases not matched to a gene: 11. The germline V gene has CDR1 SGHAT and CDR2 FQNNGV. The CDR3 totals 17 residues. CDR3 in amino acids: CASSLSPLTSGYYEQYF. CDR3 coding DNA: TGTGCCAGCAGCTTATCTCCTTTGACTAGCGGGTATTACGAGCAGTACTTC.

The chain has TRBV13 and TRBJ2-2; 9 bases are a match to TRBD1. CDR3 length: 15 residues. The trim removed 4 bases at V and 6 bases at J, leaving 6 bases unmatched. Germline values: CDR1 PRHDT, CDR2 FYEKMQ (reference sequence). The CDR3: CASSSGTGLPGELFF. The CDR3 bases are TGTGCCAGCAGCTCTGGGACAGGGTTACCCGGGGAGCTGTTTTTT.

The chain links TRBV27 to TRBJ1-2; 7 bases agree with TRBD1. CDR3 size: 13 residues. Germline V gene data show CDR1 as MNHEY and CDR2 as SMNVEV (reference sequence). J lost 5 bases, V lost 3 bases, and 3 bases had no gene match. CDR3 DNA: TGTGCCAGCAGTTTTTCAGGGGGATATGGCTACACCTTC. Translating gives CASSFSGGYGYTF.